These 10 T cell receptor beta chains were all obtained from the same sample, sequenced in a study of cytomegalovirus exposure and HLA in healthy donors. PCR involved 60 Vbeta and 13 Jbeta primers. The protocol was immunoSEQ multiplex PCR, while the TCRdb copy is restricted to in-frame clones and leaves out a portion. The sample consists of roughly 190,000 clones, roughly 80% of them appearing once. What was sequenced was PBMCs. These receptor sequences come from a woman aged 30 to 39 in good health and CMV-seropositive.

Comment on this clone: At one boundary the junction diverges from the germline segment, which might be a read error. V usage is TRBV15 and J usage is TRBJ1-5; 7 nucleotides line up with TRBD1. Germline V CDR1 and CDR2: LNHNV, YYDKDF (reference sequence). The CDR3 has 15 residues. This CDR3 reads CAASRSLTGYQPQHF. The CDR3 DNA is TGTGCCGCCAGCAGATCATTGACAGGGTATCAGCCCCAGCATTTT.

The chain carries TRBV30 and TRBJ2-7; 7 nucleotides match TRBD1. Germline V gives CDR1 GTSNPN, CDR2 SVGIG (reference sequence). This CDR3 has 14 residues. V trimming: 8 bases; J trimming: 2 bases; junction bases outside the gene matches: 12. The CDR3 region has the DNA TGTGCCAGACAACTCAAGGGGGCTCCCTACGAGCAGTACTTC. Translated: CARQLKGAPYEQYF.

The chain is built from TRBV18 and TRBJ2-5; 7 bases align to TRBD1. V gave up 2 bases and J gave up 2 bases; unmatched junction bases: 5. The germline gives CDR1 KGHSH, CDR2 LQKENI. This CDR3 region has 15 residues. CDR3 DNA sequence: TGTGCCAGCTCACCAACCCCGGGACAGCAAGAGACCCAGTACTTC. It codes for CASSPTPGQQETQYF.

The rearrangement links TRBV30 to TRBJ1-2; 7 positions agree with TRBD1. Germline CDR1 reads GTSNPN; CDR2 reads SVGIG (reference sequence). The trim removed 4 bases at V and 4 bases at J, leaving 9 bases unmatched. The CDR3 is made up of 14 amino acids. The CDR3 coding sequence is TGTGCCTGGATAAAAGGGGGCTTCGGCTATGGCTACACCTTC. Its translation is CAWIKGGFGYGYTF.

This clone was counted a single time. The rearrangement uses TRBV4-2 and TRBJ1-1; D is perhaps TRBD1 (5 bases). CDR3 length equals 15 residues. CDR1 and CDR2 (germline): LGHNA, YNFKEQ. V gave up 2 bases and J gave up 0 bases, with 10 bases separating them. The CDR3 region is CASSQSGLMNTEAFF. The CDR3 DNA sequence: TGTGCCAGCAGCCAATCGGGACTTATGAACACTGAAGCTTTCTTT.

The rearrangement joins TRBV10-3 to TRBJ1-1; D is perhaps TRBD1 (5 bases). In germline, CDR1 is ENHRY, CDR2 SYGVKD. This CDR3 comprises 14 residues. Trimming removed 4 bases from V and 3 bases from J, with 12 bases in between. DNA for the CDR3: TGTGCCATCAGTGGCGCAGGGCAGGACACTGAAGCTTTCTTT. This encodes CAISGAGQDTEAFF.

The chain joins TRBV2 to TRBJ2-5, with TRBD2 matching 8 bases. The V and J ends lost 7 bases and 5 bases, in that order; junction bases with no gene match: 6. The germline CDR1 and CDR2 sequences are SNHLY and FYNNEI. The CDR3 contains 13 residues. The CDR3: CASNGGAGETQYF. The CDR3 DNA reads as TGTGCCAGCAACGGGGGGGCAGGGGAGACCCAGTACTTC.

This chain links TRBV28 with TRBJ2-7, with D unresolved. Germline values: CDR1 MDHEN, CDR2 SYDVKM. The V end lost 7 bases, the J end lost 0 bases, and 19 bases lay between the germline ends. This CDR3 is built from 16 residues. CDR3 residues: CASNSLGVASSYEQYF. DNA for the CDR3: TGTGCCAGCAACTCACTGGGCGTCGCGAGCTCCTACGAGCAGTACTTC.

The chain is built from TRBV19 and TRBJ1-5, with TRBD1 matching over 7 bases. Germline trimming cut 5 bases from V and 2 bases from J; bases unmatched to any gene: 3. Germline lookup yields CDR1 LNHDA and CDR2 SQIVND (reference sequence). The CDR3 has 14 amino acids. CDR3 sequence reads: CASSSGGGNQPQHF. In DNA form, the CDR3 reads TGTGCCAGTAGTTCAGGGGGTGGCAATCAGCCCCAGCATTTT.

The CDR3 region has the DNA TGTGCCATCAGTGAGGGGGGGGAAGGGCCCGGGCAGCCCCAGCATTTT. Translated: CAISEGGEGPGQPQHF. The chain recombines TRBV10-3 with TRBJ1-5; D may be TRBD1 (5 bases). This CDR3 contains 16 residues. Germline lookup yields CDR1 ENHRY and CDR2 SYGVKD. V lost 2 bases to trimming and J lost 7 bases, with 18 bases between them.